This is a list of T cell receptor beta chains from one sample in a study of CXCR3-negative and CXCR3-positive naive CD8 T cells. TCRdb processed the 5' RACE reads again and assigns one entry to each CDR3 protein, with no DNA. This sample's table has approximately 52,000 distinct CDR3 sequences. Sequenced input: memory CD8+ T cells from blood. The receptor source for this set is a human donor in good health. Some clones in this sample may be carry-over from other donors' samples. Each CDR3 is given with its conserved first and last residue. A clone size is listed for some rows: how often the clone was seen (once, few, many), or a class if it is expanded.

j_call clone_size v_call cdr3_aa
TRBJ2-2 . TRBV5-1 CASSPGGPTGELFF
TRBJ2-2 . TRBV7-6 CASSPEDGELFF
TRBJ2-1 . TRBV11-3 CASSLDAGTFSNEQFF
TRBJ2-2 . TRBV6-5 CASSQADTGELFF
TRBJ2-2 . TRBV6-2/TRBV6-3 CASMRAGELFF
TRBJ2-7 . TRBV18 CASSVRGRQGSYEQYF
TRBJ2-3 . TRBV12-3/TRBV12-4 CASRRALTDTQYF
TRBJ2-5 . TRBV29-1 CSVEEVGGGETQYF
TRBJ1-1 . TRBV7-9 CASSLVGATEAFF
TRBJ2-1 large TRBV10-2 CASSEGLASNEQFF
TRBJ2-1 . TRBV18 CASSPRGNNEQFF
TRBJ2-5 . TRBV12-3/TRBV12-4 CASSVTGPRYQETQYF
TRBJ2-3 . TRBV29-1 CSVEQPGPGGPYTQYF
TRBJ1-1 . TRBV27 CASSLGPPTELNTEAFF
TRBJ2-1 . TRBV10-3 CAIRETGTSGGINEQFF
TRBJ2-3 . TRBV4-1 CASSVGIAPGDTQYF
TRBJ2-7 . TRBV15 CATSTRTTPYEQYF
TRBJ1-4 . TRBV27 CASSLGAGADFSSGEKLFF
TRBJ1-1 . TRBV6-1 CASSERVGVTEAFF
TRBJ2-3 . TRBV9 CASSGRAGIDTQYF
TRBJ1-6 . TRBV5-1 CASSEGVDYNSPLHF
TRBJ2-7 . TRBV28 CASSLSGLHLYEQYF
TRBJ2-7 . TRBV5-5 CASSVTYEQYF
TRBJ2-5 . TRBV12-3/TRBV12-4 CASNSGGETQYF
TRBJ2-2 . TRBV7-6 CASSSRGELGELFF
TRBJ2-3 . TRBV18 CASSPPAGPGTDTQYF
TRBJ1-6 . TRBV20-1 CSASRPAGGSPLHF
TRBJ2-1 . TRBV7-9 CASRITPGQTNNEQFF
TRBJ2-7 . TRBV29-1 CSFLSSGSYEQYF
TRBJ2-7 . TRBV7-9 CASSLTGTPTYEQYF
TRBJ2-1 . TRBV7-9 CASSSPGEQFF
TRBJ2-1 . TRBV5-6 CASSSKQGDNEQFF
TRBJ2-2 . TRBV5-1 CASSFVSLTNTGELFF
TRBJ1-1 . TRBV29-1 CSVPYRNTEAFF
TRBJ2-3 . TRBV29-1 CSVAGGLAGTDTQYF
TRBJ2-3 . TRBV5-1 CASSLEAGATDTQYF
TRBJ2-1 . TRBV12-3/TRBV12-4 CASSVGRASEQFF
TRBJ2-7 . TRBV7-9 CASSLFSRTSGGYEQYF
TRBJ2-1 . TRBV29-1 CSVETSGGPYNEQFF